The 3 T cell receptor beta chains in this list originate from one sample, sequenced in a study of T cells after yellow fever vaccination. Via MiXCR, TCRdb re-called the 5' RACE reads, giving one row per CDR3 protein. The repertoire consists of roughly 310,000 distinct CDR3 sequences, with more than 3% occurring once and the leading ten covering around 22%. The input for sequencing was PBMCs, taken on the day of the yellow fever booster vaccination. Receptors originate from a man aged 18 to 29 who received the YFV17D yellow fever vaccine.

This clonotype appeared many times. CDR3 DNA sequence: TGTGCCAGCAGTTTCCAGGGTGGGAATAATTCACCCCTCCACTTT. It is translated as CASSFQGGNNSPLHF. The V gene is TRBV12-3 or TRBV12-4, the J gene TRBJ1-6; the D gene is possibly TRBD1 (5 bases). V was pared by 3 bases and J by 5 bases, with 11 bases between. The CDR3 runs to 15 residues.

This clonotype was recorded many times. The chain is built from TRBV28 and TRBJ2-3, with TRBD2 as a possible D gene (5 bases). This CDR3 contains 14 residues. V shed 4 bases and J shed 3 bases, with 11 bases lying between them. From germline, CDR1 is MDHEN and CDR2 SYDVKM. The CDR3 region has the DNA TGTGCCAGCAGTTCCCCCGGGGAGACAGATACGCAGTATTTT. It encodes CASSSPGETDTQYF.

This clonotype was counted at least ten times. V usage is TRBV25-1 and J usage is TRBJ2-6, with TRBD1 matching over 7 bases. The CDR3 loop spans 17 amino acids. The V segment lost 1 base and the J segment 0 bases; nucleotides outside the gene matches: 3. Germline CDR1 and CDR2: MGHDK and SYGVNS. CDR3 protein: CASSESDRVSGANVLTF. DNA of the CDR3: TGTGCCAGCAGTGAATCCGACAGGGTCTCTGGGGCCAACGTCCTGACTTTC. Supplemented by reference TRBV25-1 and TRBJ2-6, the full variable domain reads EADIYQTPRYLVIGTGKKITLECSQTMGHDKMYWYQQDPGMELHLIHYSYGVNSTEKGDLSSESTVSRIRTEHFPLTLESARPSHTSQYLCASSESDRVSGANVLTFGAGSRLTVL.